Listed below are T cell receptor beta chains from one sample, sequenced in a study of metastatic and nonmetastatic thyroid tumors. With MiXCR, TCRdb reprocessed the PCR reads. Of under 50,000 clones detected, approximately 30% appear once; the ten largest clones hold about a tenth. Sequenced material: blood. The receptors stem from a male donor with papillary thyroid cancer or a benign thyroid nodule (not recorded which). Some clones in this sample may be carry-over from other donors' samples. Each CDR3 is given with its conserved first and last residue. D genes are given only for firm matches. The listing skips clone size in some rows; elsewhere it reads once, few, many or a size class.

-,TRBJ2-2,TRBV5-1,-,TGCGCCAGCAGCTCAGCTGAGAACACCGGGGAGTTTTTTTTT,CASSSAENTGEFFF
TRBD1,TRBJ1-6,TRBV19,-,TGTGCCAGTAGTACAGGACAGGGACGTTCACCCCTCCACTTT,CASSTGQGRSPLHF
TRBD1,TRBJ1-1,TRBV6-4,few,TGTGCCAGCAGTCCATCCAGGGGGCAAACTGAAGCTTTCTTT,CASSPSRGQTEAFF
-,TRBJ2-3,TRBV30,-,TGTGCCCGGGGGAGTAGCACAGATACGCAGTATTTT,CARGSSTDTQYF
TRBD1,TRBJ2-5,TRBV19,many,TGTGCCAGTAGCCCCGGGACAGGGGGCGAGACCCAGTACTTC,CASSPGTGGETQYF
TRBD1,TRBJ1-6,TRBV6-5,medium-sized,TGTGCCAGCAGGTTGGACAGGGGGGGCAGCTCCTATAATTCACCCCTCCACTTT,CASRLDRGGSSYNSPLHF
-,TRBJ2-1,TRBV20-1,-,TGCAGTGCTGAGTATAGCAATGAGCAGTTCTTC,CSAEYSNEQFF
-,TRBJ2-4,TRBV28,-,TGTGCCAGCAGCCCAACAGGGATAGCCAAAAACATTCAGTACTTC,CASSPTGIAKNIQYF
-,TRBJ1-1,TRBV6-1,many,TGTGCCAGCAGTGATATGGGGGTGCCGAACACTGAAGCTTTCTTT,CASSDMGVPNTEAFF
TRBD2,TRBJ2-2,TRBV12-3/TRBV12-4,-,TGTGCCAGCAGCCCCACTAGCGGACTAGACGGCGGGGAGCTGTTTTTT,CASSPTSGLDGGELFF
TRBD1,TRBJ1-5,TRBV2,few,TGTGCCAGCAGTGTCTACAGGGGGTCGAATCAGCCCCAGCATTTT,CASSVYRGSNQPQHF
-,TRBJ2-1,TRBV11-2,few,TGTGCCAGCAGCTTAGAGGACTCCTACAATGAGCAGTTCTTC,CASSLEDSYNEQFF
-,TRBJ2-7,TRBV4-2,-,TGTGCCAGCAGCCCTCTTGAGGGAGGGGGGTTTGGGATAAGACCCGAGCAGTACTTC,CASSPLEGGGFGIRPEQYF
TRBD2,TRBJ2-5,TRBV20-1,-,TGCAGTGCTAGAAGTGGGAGGCGGGAGGGCCGAGAGACCCAGTACTTC,CSARSGRREGRETQYF
-,TRBJ2-7,TRBV11-2,-,TGTGCCAGCAGCGGTGGCACGAGCTCCTACGAGCAGTACTTC,CASSGGTSSYEQYF
-,TRBJ2-7,TRBV28,-,TGTGCCAGCAGTTTCGTCGGGTACTACGAGCAGTACTTC,CASSFVGYYEQYF
-,TRBJ2-1,TRBV15,few,TGTGCCACCAGCACCAGGGGGGGCGAGTTTGGGCACTTC,CATSTRGGEFGHF
-,TRBJ2-2,TRBV9,-,TGTGCCAGCAGCGTACTCCCTCCCGGGGAGCTGTTTTTT,CASSVLPPGELFF
-,TRBJ1-5,TRBV18,-,TGTGCCAGCTCACCCGGCCGTGATCAGCCCCAGCATTTT,CASSPGRDQPQHF
TRBD2,TRBJ2-1,TRBV11-3,medium-sized,TGTGCCAGCAGCTCACCTTCAGCGGGAGGGCATGAGCAGTTCTTC,CASSSPSAGGHEQFF
TRBD2,TRBJ2-7,TRBV9,many,TGTGCCAGCAGCGAAGGGACTAGCGGGAGCCACGAGCAGTACTTC,CASSEGTSGSHEQYF
-,TRBJ2-7,TRBV4-1,-,TGCGCCAGCAGCCAAGGAGACACCCCCTACGAGCAGTACTTC,CASSQGDTPYEQYF
TRBD2,TRBJ2-5,TRBV6-1,-,TGTGCCAGCATGGCGACTAGCGGGAGGGGCGGGACCCAGTACTTC,CASMATSGRGGTQYF
TRBD1,TRBJ2-2,TRBV6-2/TRBV6-3,-,TGTGCCAGCAGTTACTCACCTTCCGGACAGGGAGGCACCGGGGAGCTGTTTTTT,CASSYSPSGQGGTGELFF
TRBD2,TRBJ2-7,TRBV28,many,TGTGCCAGCAGTTCGACCGGGACTAGCAACGAGCAGTACTTC,CASSSTGTSNEQYF
-,TRBJ2-7,TRBV20-1,few,TGCAGTGCCTATACGGGCTTAACCTACGAGCAGTACTTC,CSAYTGLTYEQYF
TRBD2,TRBJ2-1,TRBV6-1,-,TGTGCCAGCAGTGGACTAGCGCGAGACAATGAGCAGTTCTTC,CASSGLARDNEQFF
-,TRBJ2-7,TRBV7-2,-,TGTGCCAGCAGCTTATTCCGGGAGTTCTACGAGCAGTACTTC,CASSLFREFYEQYF
-,TRBJ2-7,TRBV6-5,-,TGTGCCAGCAGTTTAGTCAGGGGCCCCTACGAGCAGTACTTC,CASSLVRGPYEQYF
TRBD2,TRBJ2-1,TRBV6-1,few,TGTGCCAGCAGCCCGCTAGCGGGGGACTACAATGAGCAGTTCTTC,CASSPLAGDYNEQFF
-,TRBJ2-7,TRBV7-2,-,TGTGCCAGCAGCTTATCTAGCTCCCACGAGCAGTACTTC,CASSLSSSHEQYF
-,TRBJ2-7,TRBV3-1,medium-sized,TGTGCCAGCAGCCAAGAGGGGTACGAGCAGTACTTC,CASSQEGYEQYF
TRBD2,TRBJ2-7,TRBV20-1,many,TGCAGTCACGAACTAGCGGGAACCTACGAGCAGTACTTC,CSHELAGTYEQYF
TRBD1,TRBJ2-7,TRBV2,-,TGTGCCAGCAACCAGGACAGGGGAGACTACGAGCAGTACTTC,CASNQDRGDYEQYF
TRBD1,TRBJ2-7,TRBV12-3/TRBV12-4,few,TGTGCCAGCAGTACCATCAGGGGGCCGCCCTACGAGCAGTACTTC,CASSTIRGPPYEQYF
-,TRBJ1-5,TRBV16,many,TGTGCCAGCAGCCAATCCGTGGAGGCTAGCAATCAGCCCCAGCATTTT,CASSQSVEASNQPQHF
-,TRBJ1-1,TRBV20-1,few,TGCAGTGCTAGAAGTGAATCCTACGGGGCTTTCTTT,CSARSESYGAFF
-,TRBJ2-2,TRBV13,-,TGTGCCAGCAGCTTAGGGCGGAACACCGGGGAGCTGTTTTTT,CASSLGRNTGELFF
-,TRBJ1-2,TRBV10-3,-,TGTGCCATCAGTGTGCAGTATGGCTACACCTTC,CAISVQYGYTF
TRBD1,TRBJ2-1,TRBV15,many,TGTGCCACCAGCAGAGGACCAACGGGACAGACCTACAATGAGCAGTTCTTC,CATSRGPTGQTYNEQFF
-,TRBJ1-6,TRBV28,-,TGTGCCAGCAGTTTTATCAGTACAAATTCACCCCTCCACTTT,CASSFISTNSPLHF
-,TRBJ1-1,TRBV12-3/TRBV12-4,few,TGTGCCAGCAGTTTACGTCACAGGGACACTGAAGCTTTCTTT,CASSLRHRDTEAFF
-,TRBJ2-7,TRBV20-1,-,TGCAGTGCTAGAGGGCCATCTTACGAGCAGTACTTC,CSARGPSYEQYF
TRBD1,TRBJ1-1,TRBV11-2,-,TGTGCCAGCAGCCGGGACAGTCCCAGACGAGGCACTGAAGCTTTCTTT,CASSRDSPRRGTEAFF
-,TRBJ2-7,TRBV5-1,few,TGCGCCAGCAGCTTAAGGGTTTTCTACGAGCAGTACTTC,CASSLRVFYEQYF
-,TRBJ1-1,TRBV7-2,-,TGTGCCAGCAGCTTATCCTCGGAAGCTTTCTTT,CASSLSSEAFF
-,TRBJ2-3,TRBV29-1,many,TGCAGCGTTGAAGGACAGGGCACAGATACGCAGTATTTT,CSVEGQGTDTQYF
-,TRBJ2-2,TRBV24-1,-,TGTGCCACCAGTGATCCTGGACATTCCGCAGGGGAGCTGTTTTTT,CATSDPGHSAGELFF
-,TRBJ2-7,TRBV14,many,TGTGCCAGCAGCCAGGGCGGGGAGCAGTACTTC,CASSQGGEQYF
TRBD1,TRBJ2-7,TRBV6-1,-,TGTGCCAGGAAGAGGACAGGACCAGTTTACGAGCAGTACTTC,CARKRTGPVYEQYF
-,TRBJ2-1,TRBV6-1,-,TGTGCCAGCAGATCCGAACGGGTCTACAATGAGCAGTTCTTC,CASRSERVYNEQFF